The clone carrying this T cell receptor (beta chain) came up many times. Its antigen is not known. TCRdb called the multiplex PCR reads again in MiXCR, with one record for every CDR3 protein. The table lists 270,000 or so distinct CDR3 sequences, over 30% of them singletons. The source of the sample is a study of breast tumors, draining lymph nodes, adjacent tissues. Regarding the study as a whole: Tumors had less TCR diversity than lymph nodes, more than nontumor tissue. The lymph node origin of tumor T cells was framed as consistent with a hypothesis, not demonstrated.

There are 12 residues in the CDR3. The ends were cut back, 1 base at V and 6 bases at J, with 3 bases in the middle. Germline lookup yields CDR1 SGHDN and CDR2 FVKESK. Samples came from axillary lymph nodes draining the breast cancer. V usage is TRBV14 and J usage is TRBJ1-4; D unresolved. This TCR came from a female donor with breast cancer. Some clones in this sample may be carry-over from other donors' samples. What was sequenced was axillary lymph node tissue. The CDR3 coding sequence is TGTGCCAGCAGCCAAGGTTATGAAAAACTGTTTTTT. It translates to CASSQGYEKLFF.